What follows are 27 T cell receptor beta chains derived from one specimen sequenced in a study of identical twins (dated by TCRdb to about 2016). The library came from 5' RACE. Data came from an Illumina HiSeq 2000. The raw public reads went through TCRdb reprocessing: fastp at Q25, MiXCR clone calling, in-frame beta chains kept. Each record represents a unique CDR3 protein, reported with the most common genes and DNA among its rows. The sample table lists 690,000 or so distinct CDR3 sequences, less than 10% of them with a count of one. In total, the top ten clones hold around 0.95% of the sample. The sample was also linked to a second study, of yellow fever vaccine responses in identical twins.

Sequenced material: PBMCs. The receptors shown here come from a woman between 18 and 29 years old in good health.

This clonotype has ten or more counts. The chain is built from TRBV18 and TRBJ2-3; tentative D call: TRBD1 (5 bases). The CDR3 is 11 residues long. V was clipped by 8 bases and J by 14 bases, with 17 bases between them. CDR1 and CDR2 from the germline V gene are KGHSH and LQKENI. This CDR3 reads CASGSADSTYF. The CDR3 bases are TGTGCCAGCGGATCCGCCGACAGCACGTATTTT. Full variable domain (rest looked up from reference TRBV18 and TRBJ2-3): NAGVMQNPRHLVRRRGQEARLRCSPMKGHSHVYWYRQLPEEGLKFMVYLQKENIIDESGMPKERFSAEFPKEGPSILRIQQVVRGDSAAYFCASGSADSTYFGPGTRLTVL.

CDR3 sequence: CASTGTDTDTQYF. The CDR3 DNA is TGTGCCAGCACCGGGACGGACACAGATACGCAGTATTTT. The V and J genes are TRBV6-2 or TRBV6-3 and TRBJ2-3; D possibly uses TRBD1 or TRBD2 (5 bases each). CDR1 and CDR2 from the germline V gene are MNHEY and SVGEGT. Trimming shortened V by 7 bases and J by 2 bases, and 10 bases separated the two germline ends. This CDR3 comprises 13 residues.

The chain joins TRBV12-3 or TRBV12-4 to TRBJ2-1; D is perhaps TRBD2 (6 bases). The CDR3 runs 13 residues. V lost 6 bases and J 9 bases, leaving 15 bases between the germline ends. The CDR3 region is CASSLGSYGEQFF. The CDR3 nucleotides read TGTGCCAGCAGCCTCGGGAGTTACGGTGAGCAGTTCTTC.

This chain joins TRBV15 and TRBJ2-1; 7 positions agree with TRBD2. Germline trimming cut 6 bases from V and 3 bases from J; bases unmatched to any gene: 8. The CDR3 extends over 15 amino acids. CDR1 and CDR2 from the germline V gene are LNHNV and YYDKDF (reference sequence). This chain's CDR3 is CATSYLADVYNEQFF. In nucleotides, the CDR3 is TGTGCCACCAGTTACCTAGCGGATGTCTACAATGAGCAGTTCTTC.

This chain links TRBV10-3 with TRBJ2-1, with TRBD2 identical over 11 bases. The germline V gene has CDR1 ENHRY and CDR2 SYGVKD. The CDR3 extends over 15 amino acids. After removal of 6 bases from V and 8 bases from J, the junction contained 9 bases not matched to a gene. The CDR3 sequence: CAIRDSGRDRYEQFF. The DNA for the CDR3 is TGTGCCATCAGAGATAGCGGGAGGGACAGATATGAGCAGTTCTTC.

This clonotype has only a few counts. The chain recombines TRBV28 with TRBJ1-4; 7 bases fit TRBD1. This CDR3 is 15 amino acids long. Germline CDR1 reads MDHEN; CDR2 reads SYDVKM. The V gene end was trimmed by 7 bases and the J gene end by 7 bases; junction bases not matched to a gene: 12. This chain's CDR3 is CASTPVGGGGEKLFF. In DNA form, the CDR3 reads TGTGCCAGCACCCCTGTCGGAGGGGGCGGTGAAAAACTGTTTTTT.

This chain links TRBV28 with TRBJ2-2, with D possibly matching TRBD1 (6 bases). CDR3 length: 13 residues. The V and J ends lost 8 bases and 8 bases respectively, with 15 bases between them. The germline gives CDR1 MDHEN, CDR2 SYDVKM. CDR3 DNA sequence: TGTGCCAGCTTTAACAGGGCCGGGGGGGAGCTGTTTTTT. Translated, it gives CASFNRAGGELFF.

This clonotype has a count of ten or more. The gene calls are TRBV12-3 or TRBV12-4 and TRBJ2-5; D ambiguous. The CDR3 totals 13 residues. Trimming shortened V by 5 bases and J by 7 bases, and 14 bases separated the two germline ends. For the CDR3, the DNA is TGTGCCAGCAGTGGACGTGCGGATGGGACCCAGTACTTC. Translation gives CASSGRADGTQYF.

This clonotype was detected a few times. The J gene is TRBJ2-3, the V gene TRBV4-1, with D unclear. Germline V lookup: CDR1 MGHRA, CDR2 YSYEKL. CDR3 length: 16 amino acids. Trimming took off 0 bases at V and 3 bases at J, with 13 bases between the two ends. The CDR3 reads CASSQDFQLSTDTQYF. The CDR3 coding sequence is TGCGCCAGCAGCCAAGACTTCCAACTCTCGACAGATACGCAGTATTTT.

The chain joins TRBV6-1 to TRBJ2-5; TRBD2 might be the D (7 bases). Germline CDR1 and CDR2: MNHNS and SASEGT. The V and J ends lost 7 bases and 1 base respectively, with 16 bases between them. The CDR3 consists of 15 residues. As DNA, the CDR3 is TGTGCCAGCAATCTACCGGGGGGCCTCCAAGAGACCCAGTACTTC. Translated: CASNLPGGLQETQYF.

The sample holds a few counts of this clonotype. The chain combines TRBV20-1 with TRBJ2-7, with D perhaps TRBD1 (6 bases). Germline V gene data show CDR1 as DFQATT and CDR2 as SNEGSKA (reference sequence). The CDR3 spans 15 residues. V lost 0 bases and J lost 0, with 12 bases in between. CDR3 protein: CSARDPAGDSYEQYF. For the CDR3, the DNA is TGCAGTGCTAGAGATCCCGCAGGGGACTCCTACGAGCAGTACTTC.

A few counts support this clonotype. The rearrangement uses TRBV9 and TRBJ2-1; either TRBD1 or TRBD2 may supply D (6 bases each). The germline V gene encodes CDR1 SGDLS and CDR2 YYNGEE. Trimming pared 2 bases from V and 4 bases from J, leaving 16 bases between. The CDR3 sequence is 16 residues long. The CDR3 sequence is CASSVEVWGAYNEQFF. The CDR3 DNA follows: TGTGCCAGCAGCGTTGAAGTGTGGGGGGCTTACAATGAGCAGTTCTTC.

The chain uses TRBV5-6 and TRBJ1-1; no clear D gene. Trimming removed 3 bases at V and 13 bases at J, with 25 bases between. The V gene's germline CDR1 is SGHDT and CDR2 YYEEEE. The CDR3 has 15 amino acids. The CDR3 nucleotides read TGTGCCAGCAGCTGGGGTTTTGGAGTCAGGCTTCGTGATTTCTTT. Translation: CASSWGFGVRLRDFF.

There are many counts of this clonotype. The genes are TRBV12-3 or TRBV12-4 and TRBJ1-5; maybe TRBD1 (5 bases). There are 13 residues in the CDR3. The V gene lost 5 bases and the J gene lost 5 bases, with 10 bases spanning the gap. CDR3 sequence: CASSGREDQPQHF. The DNA of the CDR3 is TGTGCCAGCAGTGGCAGGGAGGATCAGCCCCAGCATTTT.

This clonotype turned up a few times. This sequence joins TRBV27 and TRBJ2-3, with 9 bases aligning to TRBD2. The germline gives CDR1 MNHEY, CDR2 SMNVEV (reference sequence). V gave up 6 bases and J gave up 2 bases; unmatched junction bases: 18. The CDR3 sequence is 19 residues long. The chain's CDR3 is CASRSWRVAGDVPTDTQYF. The CDR3 nucleotides read TGTGCCAGCAGATCCTGGCGGGTAGCGGGAGACGTTCCCACAGATACGCAGTATTTT.

This clonotype showed up many times. V usage is TRBV5-1 and J usage is TRBJ1-1; the match to TRBD1 covers 8 bases. The CDR3 runs 17 residues. The germline CDR1 and CDR2 sequences are SGHRS and YFSETQ. The junction had 12 bases not matched to a gene; V was cut back by 0 bases and J by 5 bases. CDR3 amino acids: CASSLGGSQGVRTEAFF. CDR3 DNA: TGCGCCAGCAGCTTGGGAGGCTCACAGGGGGTGAGGACTGAAGCTTTCTTT.

This clonotype was seen only a few times. This chain joins TRBV7-2 and TRBJ2-7; 13 nucleotides line up with TRBD2. Germline CDR1 SGHTA, CDR2 FQGNSA. The CDR3 length is 16 residues. Losses at the gene ends were 4 bases for V and 2 bases for J; bases not matched to a gene: 5. The CDR3: CASSSRTSGSPYEQYF. CDR3 nucleotides: TGTGCCAGCAGCTCCCGGACTAGCGGGAGCCCCTACGAGCAGTACTTC. The full variable domain, its missing parts supplied by reference TRBV7-2 and TRBJ2-7, is GAGVSQSPSNKVTEKGKDVELRCDPISGHTALYWYRQSLGQGLEFLIYFQGNSAPDKSGLPSDRFSAERTGGSVSTLTIQRTQQEDSAVYLCASSSRTSGSPYEQYFGPGTRLTVT.

CDR3 residues: CSAPPTGVNEQFF. In nucleotides, the CDR3 is TGCAGTGCACCCCCAACGGGAGTCAATGAGCAGTTCTTC. The rearrangement uses TRBV20-1 and TRBJ2-1, with D perhaps matching TRBD2 (6 bases). Per germline, CDR1 DFQATT and CDR2 SNEGSKA (reference sequence). Trimming removed 6 bases from V and 6 bases from J, with 15 bases in between. The CDR3 contains 13 residues.

This clonotype was observed a few times. CDR3: CASSGGGTSYEQYF. The CDR3 DNA is TGTGCCAGCAGTGGAGGGGGCACCTCCTACGAGCAGTACTTC. V and J are TRBV2 and TRBJ2-7; TRBD1 matches at 7 bases. V lost 4 bases, J lost 0 bases, and 3 bases stayed unmatched. This CDR3 region has 14 residues. From germline, CDR1 is SNHLY and CDR2 FYNNEI.

In this sample, this clonotype turned up a few times. This chain uses TRBV3-1 with TRBJ2-4; 7 bases map to TRBD1. The CDR3 totals 16 residues. The V segment lost 4 bases and the J segment 4 bases; nucleotides outside the gene matches: 10. The V gene's germline CDR1 is LGHDT and CDR2 YNNKEL (reference sequence). CDR3 amino acids: CASSPPSTGMKNIQYF. In nucleotides, the CDR3 is TGTGCCAGCAGCCCCCCCTCGACAGGGATGAAAAACATTCAGTACTTC.

This clonotype was picked up a small number of times. The chain couples TRBV7-2 to TRBJ1-5; 7 positions agree with TRBD1. Germline trimming cut 5 bases from V and 4 bases from J; bases unmatched to any gene: 8. This CDR3 comprises 15 residues. Germline CDR1 and CDR2: SGHTA and FQGNSA. In DNA form, the CDR3 reads TGTGCCAGCAGCGGGACAGCCCCAGGGAATCAGCCCCAGCATTTT. Its protein is CASSGTAPGNQPQHF. Using reference TRBV7-2 and TRBJ1-5 for the parts outside the CDR3, the full variable domain is GAGVSQSPSNKVTEKGKDVELRCDPISGHTALYWYRQSLGQGLEFLIYFQGNSAPDKSGLPSDRFSAERTGGSVSTLTIQRTQQEDSAVYLCASSGTAPGNQPQHFGDGTRLSIL.

There are many counts of this clonotype. One end of the junction varies from germline; a read error may be responsible. The J gene is TRBJ2-1, the V gene TRBV12-3 or TRBV12-4; TRBD1 matches at 9 bases. The CDR3 totals 16 residues. The CDR3 reads CVSSLGTQGAGGYRFF. DNA of the CDR3: TGTGTCAGCAGTTTAGGAACACAGGGGGCCGGAGGTTATCGGTTCTTC.

The chain recombines TRBV12-3 or TRBV12-4 with TRBJ1-2, with D possibly being TRBD1 (6 bases). CDR3 length: 11 amino acids. Deletions cut 8 bases from V and 5 bases from J, with 9 bases between. Written as DNA, the CDR3 is TGTGCCAGCGGACAGATTTATGGCTACACCTTC. This sequence encodes CASGQIYGYTF.

The rearrangement joins TRBV12-3 or TRBV12-4 to TRBJ2-1; D uncertain. V was clipped by 4 bases and J by 6 bases, with 16 bases between them. The CDR3 sequence is 15 residues long. DNA of the CDR3: TGTGCCAGCAGTTCCGGCAGTCCCCTTCCCAATGAGCAGTTCTTC. Protein product: CASSSGSPLPNEQFF.

This clonotype was observed a few times. The J gene is TRBJ2-1, the V gene TRBV28; D not resolved. Per germline, CDR1 MDHEN and CDR2 SYDVKM. With 6 bases removed from V and 0 bases from J, the gap between germline ends came to 12 bases. This CDR3 is 15 amino acids long. The CDR3 DNA is TGTGCCAGCAGCTTCACGGAGATCTCCTACAATGAGCAGTTCTTC. Protein sequence: CASSFTEISYNEQFF.

This clonotype was observed many times. The V gene is TRBV2, the J gene TRBJ2-1; possibly TRBD2 for D (7 bases). Trimming pared 3 bases from V and 7 bases from J, leaving 16 bases between. This CDR3 is 15 amino acids long. Germline assignment: CDR1 SNHLY and CDR2 FYNNEI. The CDR3 region has the DNA TGTGCCAGCAGTGATGAGGGAGGGGGGATTAATGAGCAGTTCTTC. Its translation: CASSDEGGGINEQFF.

This clonotype has just a few counts. The chain uses TRBV12-3 or TRBV12-4 and TRBJ2-2; TRBD2 is a possible D gene (6 bases). CDR3 length: 15 residues. The V gene lost 6 bases and the J gene lost 7 bases, with 18 bases spanning the gap. The CDR3 DNA sequence: TGTGCCAGCAGCTCAAGGGCCTTCGGGGGCGGGGAGCTGTTTTTT. This translates into CASSSRAFGGGELFF.